This TCR beta chain was identified in a study of cytomegalovirus exposure and HLA in healthy donors (dated 2017 in TCRdb). In terms of the full investigation: According to a later analysis, the roughly 130 validation repertoires were produced on the same platform as the approximately 600 repertoires of the first cohort. A separate validation cohort of approximately 130 different subjects was used in addition to the approximately 610-subject first cohort. To predict cytomegalovirus infection status, the study combined high-throughput TCR immunosequencing, statistical association of individual TCRs with disease status, and machine learning. The aim of the study was to test whether cataloging public T cell receptors could identify signatures of past pathogen exposure.

From cysteine to phenylalanine, the CDR3 is 14 amino acids long. The kept DNA is CDR3 alone, 42 bases in frame from the first base. The germline V gene supplies CDR1 SNHLY and CDR2 FYNNEI. The V and J ends are trimmed by 7 bases and 7 bases, leaving 16 bases between them. The donors belonged to the validation cohort of approximately 130 subjects, which was separate from the approximately 700-subject first cohort. The full study reports these points: A later analysis found that TCRs clustered in the first cohort also tended to co-occur in the approximately 120 validation repertoires, with 94% of cluster scores above 0. A later analysis lacked HLA typing for the validation cohort, so it scored co-occurrence in that cohort across all 120 repertoires. In vitro tests confirmed that a few of the cytomegalovirus-associated TCR beta chains recognize cytomegalovirus antigens. According to the authors, the approach could potentially be generalized to other disease states and immunological phenotypes. A total of 150 to 200 TCR beta chains were listed by the study as associated with cytomegalovirus. Cytomegalovirus status was reported to be diagnosed by the classifier with high specificity and sensitivity in both the original and validation cohorts. Most TCR sequences were observed very rarely across donors, whereas some public TCRs were present in many individuals.

Library construction relied on the immunoSEQ multiplex PCR assay. As for how the authors treated the data: To diagnose cytomegalovirus status from the catalog of TCR beta chain sequences, a statistical classification framework was built. TCRdb obtained this table from immuneACCESS and retained in-frame rearrangements with V and J assigned. These tables miss some clones; where compared with another copy, unresolved V genes account for less than half of the shortfall, and the remainder is unexplained. D and trimming were read from the DNA, whereas the V and J calls and clone size are those reported in that table. The sample contains about 140,000 clones, around nine tenths of them found a single time. The ten largest clones add up to around 8% of the sample. As for this clone: The clone's antigen remains unknown. Base qualities are not at hand, and no much larger clone is one base apart.

This TCR was sampled from a woman under 30 in good health and CMV-seropositive. The sample consisted of PBMCs. Recombination connected TRBV2 to TRBJ1-4; a tentative D match to TRBD1 spans 6 bases. CDR3 loop: CASNRMGAPEKLFF. The DNA reads TGTGCCAGCAACAGAATGGGGGCCCCTGAAAAACTGTTTTTT.